This T cell receptor (beta chain) was profiled in a study of blood T cell repertoires in COVID-19. The CDR3 has 15 amino acids. V shed 5 bases, J shed 5 bases, and the junction held 12 bases outside the gene matches. Germline CDR1 MNHEY, CDR2 SMNVEV (reference sequence). Produced via immunoSEQ multiplex PCR; TCRdb's table is partial and in-frame only. This sample has approximately 210,000 clones, with approximately 91% found just once. The source is a man in his forties with acute or convalescent COVID-19. Sequences were obtained from peripheral blood. The J gene is TRBJ2-7, the V gene TRBV27; TRBD2 matches at 7 bases. The CDR3 loop is CASSKMGTREDEQYF. CDR3 bases: TGTGCCAGCAGTAAAATGGGGACCCGGGAGGACGAGCAGTACTTC.